Shown below are 15 T cell receptor beta chains from a single sample sequenced in a study of T cells after yellow fever vaccination. TCRdb re-called the 5' RACE reads through MiXCR, storing one row per CDR3 protein. The table lists approximately 610,000 distinct CDR3 sequences, 17% of them singletons. This sample comprised PBMCs, obtained less than 6 days after the first yellow fever vaccination. The receptors were gathered from a man between 18 and 35 years old who received the YFV17D yellow fever vaccine.

This clonotype came up many times. The chain carries TRBV5-1 and TRBJ1-6; possible D gene TRBD1, 6 bases. CDR1 and CDR2 (germline): SGHRS, YFSETQ. Trimming took off 4 bases at V and 10 bases at J, with 18 bases between the two ends. The CDR3 is 15 amino acids. CDR3 DNA sequence: TGCGCCAGCAGCCCACAGGGCCTGGGACAATCACCCCTCCACTTT. Protein: CASSPQGLGQSPLHF.

In its sample, this clonotype was seen a few times. V and J are TRBV7-9 and TRBJ2-1, with D unresolved. V lost 5 bases and J lost 10, with 6 bases in between. Germline V gene sequence: CDR1 SEHNR, CDR2 FQNEAQ (reference sequence). This CDR3 is 10 amino acids long. This chain's CDR3 is CASSAAEQFF. In nucleotides, the CDR3 is TGTGCCAGCAGCGCAGCCGAGCAGTTCTTC.

The chain recombines TRBV15 with TRBJ2-5, with no clear D. The CDR3 has 16 residues. Looked up from germline, CDR1 is LNHNV and CDR2 is YYDKDF (reference sequence). V dropped 3 bases and J dropped 2 bases, with 16 bases sitting between them. The CDR3 DNA reads as TGTGCCACCAGCAGTAGCCGGGTCCTGGGGCAAGAGACCCAGTACTTC. Translation gives CATSSSRVLGQETQYF.

The V call is TRBV18, the J call TRBJ1-2, with D maybe TRBD1 (5 bases). Germline loops: CDR1 KGHSH, CDR2 LQKENI. The germline V and J ends were trimmed by 2 bases and 3 bases, with 10 bases remaining between them. The length of the CDR3 is 14 residues. The CDR3 DNA sequence: TGTGCCAGCTCACCAGAGGGGATATACTATGGCTACACCTTC. As protein: CASSPEGIYYGYTF.

This chain uses TRBV2 with TRBJ1-1; D is ambiguous. The CDR3 sequence is 12 residues long. The ends were cut back, 8 bases at V and 0 bases at J, with 7 bases in the middle. Looked up from germline, CDR1 is SNHLY and CDR2 is FYNNEI. Written as DNA, the CDR3 is TGTGCCAGCCAGCTTTTGAACACTGAAGCTTTCTTT. This codes for CASQLLNTEAFF.

This sequence joins TRBV5-1 and TRBJ2-1; a possible D gene is TRBD1 (7 bases). The CDR3 sequence is 16 residues long. Trimming shortened V by 0 bases and J by 2 bases, and 12 bases separated the two germline ends. The germline V gene encodes CDR1 SGHRS and CDR2 YFSETQ. CDR3 DNA: TGCGCCAGCAGCTTGGTCCAGGGGGGCACCTACAATGAGCAGTTCTTC. Translation: CASSLVQGGTYNEQFF.

V gene TRBV5-1 combines with J gene TRBJ2-1, with D unresolved. Trimming took 0 bases from V and 3 from J, leaving 10 bases between them. This CDR3 comprises 15 residues. From germline, CDR1 is SGHRS and CDR2 YFSETQ. The CDR3 DNA reads as TGCGCCAGCAGCTTGGAAGAGTACGGCTACAATGAGCAGTTCTTC. It is translated as CASSLEEYGYNEQFF.

The rearrangement uses TRBV6-2 or TRBV6-3 and TRBJ1-5; no clear D. The CDR3 is made up of 16 amino acids. The germline gives CDR1 MNHEY, CDR2 SVGEGT. The V end lost 3 bases, the J end lost 3 bases, and 15 bases lay between the germline ends. In nucleotides, the CDR3 is TGTGCCAGCAGTTATCCCTCCAGCTTTTTCAATCAGCCCCAGCATTTT. This sequence encodes CASSYPSSFFNQPQHF.

This clonotype appeared a few times. The J gene is TRBJ2-7, the V gene TRBV4-2; a weak D match, TRBD1 (6 bases). Trimming took off 0 bases at V and 7 bases at J, with 16 bases between the two ends. Looked up from germline, CDR1 is LGHNA and CDR2 is YNFKEQ. The CDR3 has 15 amino acids. The CDR3 nucleotides read TGTGCCAGCAGCCAAGAACCAGGGGATGGGCGGGAGCAGTACTTC. Translating gives CASSQEPGDGREQYF.

The J gene is TRBJ1-1, the V gene TRBV10-3; D may be TRBD1 (5 bases). The V and J ends lost 6 bases and 6 bases respectively, with 14 bases between them. This CDR3 region has 13 residues. Germline assignment: CDR1 ENHRY and CDR2 SYGVKD. The DNA of the CDR3 is TGTGCCATCAGCGGGGACCTGGAGGCTGAAGCTTTCTTT. Translation: CAISGDLEAEAFF.

J is TRBJ1-2 and V is TRBV9; D gene uncertain. The CDR3 is 13 residues long. Germline CDR1 and CDR2: SGDLS and YYNGEE. V lost 0 bases and J 3 bases, leaving 6 bases between the germline ends. CDR3 protein: CASSVGNDYGYTF. The CDR3 DNA follows: TGTGCCAGCAGCGTAGGGAACGACTATGGCTACACCTTC. Full variable domain (missing parts from reference TRBV9 and TRBJ1-2): DSGVTQTPKHLITATGQRVTLRCSPRSGDLSVYWYQQSLDQGLQFLIQYYNGEERAKGNILERFSAQQFPDLHSELNLSSLELGDSALYFCASSVGNDYGYTFGSGTRLTVV.

At least ten counts were recorded for this clonotype. This chain connects TRBV20-1 to TRBJ1-2, with D hard to call. Trimming took 0 bases from V and 1 from J, leaving 0 bases between them. The CDR3 length is 11 residues. The V gene's germline CDR1 is DFQATT and CDR2 SNEGSKA (reference sequence). CDR3 DNA sequence: TGCAGTGCTAGAGATAACTATGGCTACACCTTC. Its protein is CSARDNYGYTF.

The CDR3 loop is CASNSGDGITEAFF. The DNA for the CDR3 is TGCGCCAGCAACTCAGGGGATGGTATCACTGAAGCTTTCTTT. The J gene is TRBJ1-1, the V gene TRBV4-1; D might be TRBD1 (6 bases). Trimming pared 7 bases from V and 4 bases from J, leaving 16 bases between. CDR1 is MGHRA, CDR2 YSYEKL, per germline. This CDR3 is 14 amino acids long.

This clonotype was recorded many times. The chain links TRBV10-3 to TRBJ2-3; D is undetermined. Trimming cost V 7 bases and J 2 bases, with 10 bases left between them. Per the germline V gene, CDR1 is ENHRY and CDR2 is SYGVKD. CDR3 length: 13 residues. This CDR3 reads CAITVSNTDTQYF. The CDR3 nucleotides read TGTGCCATCACTGTCTCGAACACAGATACGCAGTATTTT.

The V gene is TRBV7-2, the J gene TRBJ2-3, with 11 bases fitting TRBD2. Losses at the gene ends were 4 bases for V and 9 bases for J; bases not matched to a gene: 12. Per germline, CDR1 SGHTA and CDR2 FQGNSA. The CDR3 consists of 16 residues. In nucleotides, the CDR3 is TGTGCCAGCAGCTACCTTAGCGGGGGGGCCCGCCCGACGCAGTATTTT. Translating it yields CASSYLSGGARPTQYF.